The T cell receptor (beta chain) described here comes from a study of shared clonotypes between healthy human individuals. Overall study findings and caveats: Generation probabilities of non-shared clonotypes were lower (relative to those shared by all four donors).

With regard to this clone: The antigen remains unidentified.

Generated by immunoSEQ multiplex PCR, the TCRdb table keeps only in-frame clones and is missing some. The repertoire holds 950,000 to 1,100,000 clones, with 60% to 80% as singletons. This CDR3 region has 14 residues. The J segment lost 3 bases and the V segment lost 6 bases, leaving 6 bases of the junction unmatched. Germline CDR1 MNHEY, CDR2 SMNVEV (reference sequence). This receptor was identified in a young man in good health. Sequences were obtained from memory CD4+ T cells sorted from blood. Subset defined: CD45RA-negative fraction. The chain links TRBV27 to TRBJ2-7, with TRBD1 matching over 9 bases. The CDR3 bases are TGTGCCAGCAGCCCACAGGGGGCAGTCTACGAGCAGTACTTC. Translated: CASSPQGAVYEQYF.